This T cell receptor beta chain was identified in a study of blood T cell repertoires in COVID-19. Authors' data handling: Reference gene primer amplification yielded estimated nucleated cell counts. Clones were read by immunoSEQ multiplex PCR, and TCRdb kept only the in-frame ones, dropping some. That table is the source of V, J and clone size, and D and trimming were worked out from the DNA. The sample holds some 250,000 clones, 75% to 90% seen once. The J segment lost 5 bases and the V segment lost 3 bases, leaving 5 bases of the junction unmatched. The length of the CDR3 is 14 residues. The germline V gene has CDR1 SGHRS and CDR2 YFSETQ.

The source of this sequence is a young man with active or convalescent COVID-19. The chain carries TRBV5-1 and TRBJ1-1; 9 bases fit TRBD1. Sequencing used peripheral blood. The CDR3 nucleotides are TGCGCCAGCAGCTCCGGGACAGGGAGGACTGAAGCTTTCTTT. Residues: CASSSGTGRTEAFF.